These 26 T cell receptor beta chains came from one sample sequenced in a study of control samples from healthy donors and cancer patients. Clones were read by immunoSEQ multiplex PCR, and TCRdb kept only the in-frame ones, dropping some. Among about 86,000 clones, approximately 91% were seen once, and the ten largest hold about 10%. Sequenced material: PBMCs. The origin of the receptors is a woman aged 50 to 60 with colorectal cancer.

This chain connects TRBV18 to TRBJ2-1; 9 positions agree with TRBD2. The germline V gene has CDR1 KGHSH and CDR2 LQKENI. This CDR3 has 17 residues. V lost 3 bases, J lost 7 bases, and 13 bases stayed unmatched. CDR3 residues: CASSPPLGLAGTNEQFF. The DNA for the CDR3 is TGTGCCAGCTCACCCCCGTTAGGGCTAGCGGGGACGAATGAGCAGTTCTTC.

V gene TRBV9 combines with J gene TRBJ2-6; 12 bases are shared with TRBD2. The germline CDR1 and CDR2 sequences are SGDLS and YYNGEE. Trimming took 4 bases from V and 0 from J; bases not matched to a gene: 8. The CDR3 totals 19 residues. The CDR3 DNA sequence: TGTGCCAGCAGCTTCCGGACTAGCGGGGCCATCTCTGGGGCCAACGTCCTGACTTTC. It yields the protein CASSFRTSGAISGANVLTF.

CDR3 sequence: CAWSVRGAAATESQHF. The CDR3 DNA sequence: TGTGCCTGGAGTGTACGTGGGGCTGCTGCCACTGAGTCCCAGCATTTT. The V gene is TRBV30, the J gene TRBJ1-5, with D possibly being TRBD1 (5 bases). Germline CDR1 reads GTSNPN; CDR2 reads SVGIG (reference sequence). V was cut by 0 bases and J by 11 bases, with 23 bases left in between. CDR3 length: 16 residues.

The genes are TRBV4-1 and TRBJ1-4; unclear D gene. Germline V CDR1 and CDR2: MGHRA, YSYEKL. V was shortened by 8 bases and J by 7 bases, with 17 bases between the two germline ends. The CDR3 length is 14 residues. The CDR3 bases are TGCGCCAGCTCCAGACCCCGCTTGGGTGAAAAACTGTTTTTT. Protein: CASSRPRLGEKLFF.

The J gene is TRBJ2-3, the V gene TRBV2, with D possibly TRBD1 on 6 matching bases. Germline assignment: CDR1 SNHLY and CDR2 FYNNEI. The CDR3 spans 14 residues. Trimming left V 7 bases short and J 4 bases short, with 15 bases between. The CDR3 here is CASTKQGDADTQYF. The CDR3 nucleotides read TGTGCCAGCACAAAACAGGGTGACGCAGATACGCAGTATTTT.

The V gene is TRBV6-2 or TRBV6-3, the J gene TRBJ2-7, with 10 nucleotides matching TRBD2. V lost 0 bases, J lost 7 bases, and 0 bases stayed unmatched. The germline V gene has CDR1 MNHEY and CDR2 SVGEGT. The CDR3 sequence is 13 residues long. This CDR3 is CASSYSLAGEQYV. The CDR3 DNA follows: TGTGCCAGCAGTTACTCACTAGCGGGGGAGCAGTACGTC.

CDR3 amino acids: CAWSTGGKNTIYF. The CDR3 region has the DNA TGTGCCTGGAGTACAGGGGGTAAAAACACCATATATTTT. The chain is built from TRBV30 and TRBJ1-3; 8 nucleotides align to TRBD1. The V segment lost 2 bases and the J segment 6 bases; nucleotides outside the gene matches: 3. This CDR3 is built from 13 residues. CDR1 and CDR2 from the germline V gene are GTSNPN and SVGIG (reference sequence).

The chain combines TRBV7-2 with TRBJ2-1; 7 positions match TRBD2. The germline CDR1 and CDR2 sequences are SGHTA and FQGNSA. With 1 base clipped from V and 2 bases from J, the junction kept 2 bases outside the gene matches. This CDR3 has 15 amino acids. The CDR3 DNA reads as TGTGCCAGCAGCTTAGATCTAGCGGCCTACAATGAGCAGTTCTTC. Translation: CASSLDLAAYNEQFF.

This chain joins TRBV5-1 and TRBJ1-4; 9 nucleotides line up with TRBD1. J gave up 7 bases and V 4 bases, and 8 bases lay outside the gene matches. This CDR3 has 15 residues. Germline assignment: CDR1 SGHRS and CDR2 YFSETQ. CDR3 region: CASSETGGVGEKLFF. The DNA of the CDR3 is TGCGCCAGCAGCGAGACAGGGGGTGTCGGTGAAAAACTGTTTTTT.

The rearrangement uses TRBV19 and TRBJ2-1; 12 nucleotides match TRBD2. This CDR3 has 15 residues. From germline, CDR1 is LNHDA and CDR2 SQIVND (reference sequence). Trimming cost V 6 bases and J 7 bases; bases outside gene matches: 7. The chain's CDR3 is CASSHLAGGPNEQFF. The CDR3 bases are TGTGCCAGTAGCCACCTAGCGGGGGGGCCAAATGAGCAGTTCTTC.

Note on this clone: The sample has other DNA sequences that encode this CDR3 too. V usage is TRBV6-6 and J usage is TRBJ2-2; D remains ambiguous. Germline loops: CDR1 MNHNY, CDR2 SVGAGI (reference sequence). Trimming pared 2 bases from V and 2 bases from J, leaving 9 bases between. This CDR3 contains 15 residues. CDR3 DNA: TGTGCCAGCAGTTACCTCCACGCAAACACCGGGGAGCTGTTTTTT. It encodes CASSYLHANTGELFF.

The chain combines TRBV2 with TRBJ1-1; D unresolved. The CDR3 runs to 13 residues. The V end was cut by 6 bases, the J end by 0 bases, with 8 bases between. Germline V CDR1 and CDR2: SNHLY, FYNNEI. CDR3: CASRVQVNTEAFF. The DNA of the CDR3 is TGTGCCAGCAGGGTACAAGTGAACACTGAAGCTTTCTTT.

The rearrangement links TRBV19 to TRBJ1-1, with 10 nucleotides matching TRBD1. Germline CDR1 LNHDA, CDR2 SQIVND (reference sequence). This CDR3 comprises 14 residues. Trimming removed 4 bases from V and 6 bases from J; junction bases left unmatched: 5. CDR3 nucleotide sequence: TGTGCCAGTAGTACCCAGACAGGGGGCCCTGAAGCTTTCTTT. Translation gives CASSTQTGGPEAFF.

The CDR3 region is CASSGGGDGYTF. Written as DNA, the CDR3 is TGTGCCAGCAGTGGTGGCGGTGACGGCTACACCTTC. This chain joins TRBV7-3 and TRBJ1-2; D is unresolved. Trimming pared 6 bases from V and 8 bases from J, leaving 13 bases between. Germline-derived CDR1 and CDR2 are SGHTA and FQGTGA. The CDR3 spans 12 residues.

About this clone: The sample has other DNA sequences that encode this CDR3 too. The chain links TRBV29-1 to TRBJ1-3; D is unresolved. V was pared by 4 bases and J by 0 bases, with 4 bases between. CDR1 is SQVTM, CDR2 ANQGSEA, per germline. CDR3 length: 12 amino acids. The CDR3 loop is CSVVGSGNTIYF. In DNA, the CDR3 is TGCAGCGTTGTTGGCTCTGGAAACACCATATATTTT.

The chain joins TRBV2 to TRBJ1-2; 8 nucleotides match TRBD1. In germline, CDR1 is SNHLY, CDR2 FYNNEI. With 9 bases clipped from V and 3 bases from J, the junction kept 12 bases outside the gene matches. The CDR3 has 15 residues. CDR3 bases: TGTGCCAGTTCGGGGCTCGGACAGGGAGACTATGGCTACACCTTC. The encoded protein is CASSGLGQGDYGYTF.

This clone occurred a few times. The same CDR3 also results from other DNA sequences found in this sample. The chain employs TRBV7-2 and TRBJ1-4; D is undetermined. The CDR3 loop spans 13 amino acids. V was trimmed by 1 base and J by 7 bases, leaving 7 bases between them. Germline CDR1 reads SGHTA; CDR2 reads FQGNSA. CDR3: CASSLEVGEKLFF. The CDR3, as DNA: TGTGCCAGCAGCTTAGAGGTCGGTGAAAAACTGTTTTTT.

This chain connects TRBV5-6 to TRBJ1-2; 7 nucleotides align to TRBD1. This CDR3 region has 13 residues. Germline CDR1 is SGHDT and CDR2 is YYEEEE. After removal of 5 bases from V and 3 bases from J, the junction contained 4 bases not matched to a gene. The CDR3 reads CASSSTGDYGYTF. The CDR3 bases are TGTGCCAGCAGTTCAACAGGGGACTATGGCTACACCTTC.

The gene calls are TRBV5-4 and TRBJ2-3; 7 bases fit TRBD2. The CDR3 runs to 15 residues. In germline, CDR1 is SGHNT, CDR2 YYREEE (reference sequence). With V trimmed by 0 bases and J by 1 base, 2 bases remained unmatched. CDR3 DNA sequence: TGTGCCAGCAGCTTGGGTCTAGCGGGCACAGATACGCAGTATTTT. This codes for CASSLGLAGTDTQYF.

This chain connects TRBV6-5 to TRBJ2-7, with D unresolved. In germline, CDR1 is MNHEY, CDR2 SVGAGI. The CDR3 contains 12 residues. Trimming pared 4 bases from V and 4 bases from J, leaving 8 bases between. Written as DNA, the CDR3 is TGTGCCAGCAGTTTACAGAATTACGAGCAGTACGTC. This translates into CASSLQNYEQYV.

This chain uses TRBV5-5 with TRBJ1-5, with D hard to call. The CDR3 covers 16 residues. The V end was cut by 0 bases, the J end by 3 bases, with 13 bases between. Germline CDR1 reads SGHKS; CDR2 reads YYEKEE (reference sequence). CDR3 amino acids: CASSLAATMNNQPQHF. CDR3 coding DNA: TGTGCCAGCAGCTTGGCCGCAACTATGAACAATCAGCCCCAGCATTTT.

The gene calls are TRBV19 and TRBJ1-4, with D possibly TRBD1 on 6 matching bases. Trimming removed 3 bases from V and 3 bases from J, with 8 bases in between. The germline V gene has CDR1 LNHDA and CDR2 SQIVND (reference sequence). This CDR3 contains 14 residues. The CDR3 loop is CASSIAGANEKLFF. In DNA, the CDR3 is TGTGCCAGTAGTATTGCAGGGGCTAATGAAAAACTGTTTTTT.

The chain joins TRBV24-1 to TRBJ2-2; 7 bases map to TRBD2. The germline CDR1 and CDR2 sequences are KGHDR and SFDVKD. V was pared by 3 bases and J by 1 base, with 1 base of the junction left unmatched. The CDR3 length is 15 residues. CDR3: CATSDPSGNTGELFF. The CDR3 coding sequence is TGTGCCACCAGTGATCCTAGCGGGAACACCGGGGAGCTGTTTTTT.

In DNA, the CDR3 is TGTGCCAGCAGTGCACTGGGGTATGGCAATCAGCCCCAGCATTTT. This gives the protein CASSALGYGNQPQHF. V is TRBV6-2 or TRBV6-3 and J is TRBJ1-5; D gene ambiguous. Trimming removed 5 bases from V and 2 bases from J, with 13 bases in between. CDR3 length: 15 amino acids. Germline V gives CDR1 MNHEY, CDR2 SVGEGT.

The chain joins TRBV18 to TRBJ2-5, with D unresolved. V dropped 2 bases and J dropped 3 bases, with 13 bases sitting between them. Germline-derived CDR1 and CDR2 are KGHSH and LQKENI. This CDR3 region has 15 residues. The CDR3 nucleotides read TGTGCCAGCTCACCAAAGAGCCGAATCAAAGAGACCCAGTACTTC. It is translated as CASSPKSRIKETQYF.

The chain uses TRBV29-1 and TRBJ2-2, with TRBD2 as a possible D gene (5 bases). The CDR3 is made up of 15 amino acids. Germline CDR1 and CDR2: SQVTM and ANQGSEA. V dropped 2 bases and J dropped 3 bases, with 13 bases sitting between them. The CDR3 nucleotides are TGCAGCGTTGAAACACGAGGGCAGCACACCGGGGAGCTGTTTTTT. Encoded protein: CSVETRGQHTGELFF.